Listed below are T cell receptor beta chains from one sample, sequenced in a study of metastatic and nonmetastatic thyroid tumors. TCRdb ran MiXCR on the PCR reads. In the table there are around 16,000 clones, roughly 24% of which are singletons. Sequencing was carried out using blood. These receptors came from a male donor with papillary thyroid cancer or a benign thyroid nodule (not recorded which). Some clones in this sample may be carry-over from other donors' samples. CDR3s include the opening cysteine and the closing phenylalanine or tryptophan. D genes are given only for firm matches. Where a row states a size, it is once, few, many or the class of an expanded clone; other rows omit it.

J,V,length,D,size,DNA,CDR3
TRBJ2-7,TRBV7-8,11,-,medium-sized,TGTGCCAGCAGCCTCTCCTACGAGCAGTACTTC,CASSLSYEQYF
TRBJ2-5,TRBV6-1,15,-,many,TGTGCCAGCAGTGAAGCGCTTAGATTACAAGAGACCCAGTACTTC,CASSEALRLQETQYF
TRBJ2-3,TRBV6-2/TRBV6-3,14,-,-,TGTGCCAGCGGTAACCCAACGGTCACAGATACGCAGTATTTT,CASGNPTVTDTQYF
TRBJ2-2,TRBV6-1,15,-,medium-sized,TGTGCCAGCAGTGTCGAGGGTGAGAACACCGGGGAGCTGTTTTTT,CASSVEGENTGELFF
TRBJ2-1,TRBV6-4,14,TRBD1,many,TGTGCCAGCAGTGAGAAGGGGGCAGGCAATGAGCAGTTCTTC,CASSEKGAGNEQFF
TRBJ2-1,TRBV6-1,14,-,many,TGTGCCAGCGCCGAGGCTAGCGAATGGAATGAGCAGTTCTTC,CASAEASEWNEQFF
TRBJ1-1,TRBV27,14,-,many,TGTGCCAGCAGTTTAGTGGCAGGGCACACTGAAGCTTTCTTT,CASSLVAGHTEAFF
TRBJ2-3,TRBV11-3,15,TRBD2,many,TGTGCCAGCAGCCCAGAACTAGCGGGAGTGGATACGCAGTATTTT,CASSPELAGVDTQYF
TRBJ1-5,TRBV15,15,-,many,TGTGCCACCAGCAGAGATCCAGGAAACAATCAGCCCCAGCATTTT,CATSRDPGNNQPQHF
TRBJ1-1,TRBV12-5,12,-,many,TGTGCTAGTGGTTTAGGCGTGACTGAAGCTTTCTTT,CASGLGVTEAFF
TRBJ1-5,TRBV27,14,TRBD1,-,TGTGCCAGCAGTTTGGGCAGGGACAGTCAGCCCCAGCATTTT,CASSLGRDSQPQHF
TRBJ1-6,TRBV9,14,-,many,TGTGCCAGCAGCGTAGACCAAGAGAATTCACCCCTCCACTTT,CASSVDQENSPLHF
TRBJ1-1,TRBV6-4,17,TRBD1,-,TGTGCCAGCAGTGTGTCCCTGGGACAGGGGGTCGGAACTGAAGCTTTCTTT,CASSVSLGQGVGTEAFF
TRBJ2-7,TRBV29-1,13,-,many,TGCAGCGTTGCCGGAACAGTTACCTACGAGCAGTACTTC,CSVAGTVTYEQYF
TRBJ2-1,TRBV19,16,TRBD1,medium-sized,TGTGCCAGTAACCCATTACAGGGGAGCTCCTACAATGAGCAGTTCTTC,CASNPLQGSSYNEQFF
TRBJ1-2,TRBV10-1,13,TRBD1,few,TGCGCCAACAGTGATGGACAGGGGATGAGCTACACCTTC,CANSDGQGMSYTF
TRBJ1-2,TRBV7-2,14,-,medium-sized,TGTGCCAGCAGCCCAGGGCCTGGCGCCTATGGCTACACCTTC,CASSPGPGAYGYTF
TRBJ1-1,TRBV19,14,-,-,TGTGCCAGTAGTATAGTAATATCTAGCACTGAAGCTTTCTTT,CASSIVISSTEAFF
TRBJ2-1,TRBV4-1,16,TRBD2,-,TGCGCCAGCAGCCAATCGGGGAGGGGCCTCTACAATGAGCAGTTCTTC,CASSQSGRGLYNEQFF
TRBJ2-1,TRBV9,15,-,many,TGTGCCAGCAGCTCAAGTGGGGGGGCGGTCAATGAGCAGTTCTTC,CASSSSGGAVNEQFF
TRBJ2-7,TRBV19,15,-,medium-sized,TGTGCCAGTAGTAACTCCGGATCGTCCGGGTACGAGCAGTACTTC,CASSNSGSSGYEQYF
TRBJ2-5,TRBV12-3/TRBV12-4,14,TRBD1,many,TGTGCCAGCACCTCTCAGGGACAGGGCGGGACCCAGTACTTC,CASTSQGQGGTQYF